One and the same sample provided the 10 T cell receptor beta chains below, sequenced in a study of blood T cell repertoires in COVID-19. Here immunoSEQ multiplex PCR was the method, and the copy in TCRdb shows in-frame clones only, minus some. The profile shows roughly 180,000 clones, approximately 82% of them singletons. Sequencing was done on a sample of PBMCs or T cells enriched from blood (not recorded which). These receptors were obtained from a woman in her 50s in a cohort exposed to, infected with or recovered from COVID-19 (not recorded which).

A few counts support this clone. The chain combines TRBV5-4 with TRBJ1-1; the D gene is possibly TRBD1 (6 bases). Germline V CDR1 and CDR2: SGHNT, YYREEE (reference sequence). CDR3 length equals 16 residues. Trimming removed 4 bases at V and 2 bases at J, with 18 bases between. Here the CDR3 DNA reads TGTGCCAGCAGCCCGTCCGGGGCGGGGGCCAACACTGAAGCTTTCTTT. Translating gives CASSPSGAGANTEAFF.

In its sample, this clone was seen once. The chain combines TRBV5-1 with TRBJ1-5; no clear D. The CDR3 consists of 15 residues. Germline-derived CDR1 and CDR2 are SGHRS and YFSETQ. Trimming stripped 1 base from V and 3 bases from J, with 11 bases between. The CDR3 loop reads CASSLSGQDNQPQHF. The CDR3 DNA reads as TGCGCCAGCAGCTTGTCTGGGCAAGACAATCAGCCCCAGCATTTT.

The chain uses TRBV29-1 and TRBJ2-3; D is perhaps TRBD2 (5 bases). Germline V CDR1 and CDR2: SQVTM, ANQGSEA. V lost 8 bases and J lost 2, with 11 bases in between. The CDR3 contains 12 residues. In nucleotides, the CDR3 is TGCAGCCCTCGGGATTACACAGATACGCAGTATTTT. Its translation: CSPRDYTDTQYF.

In this sample, this clone turned up a few times. The chain couples TRBV6-2 or TRBV6-3 to TRBJ1-1; D not certain. Germline loops: CDR1 MNHEY, CDR2 SVGEGT. The CDR3 extends over 13 amino acids. The V gene lost 2 bases and the J gene lost 1 base, with 5 bases spanning the gap. In DNA form, the CDR3 reads TGTGCCAGCAGTTACGAGGGGAACACTGAAGCTTTCTTT. Translating gives CASSYEGNTEAFF.

This clone was seen a single time. This chain joins TRBV12-3 or TRBV12-4 and TRBJ1-4; no definite D call. Trimming removed 3 bases from V and 10 bases from J, with 9 bases in between. The CDR3 covers 12 residues. As DNA, the CDR3 is TGTGCCAGCAGTTTGGGAGGTGGAAAACTGTTTTTT. Translated, it gives CASSLGGGKLFF.

This chain joins TRBV6-5 and TRBJ2-5, with 10 bases lining up with TRBD1. V trimming: 4 bases; J trimming: 5 bases; junction bases outside the gene matches: 7. The CDR3 spans 15 residues. The germline V gene encodes CDR1 MNHEY and CDR2 SVGAGI. The DNA of the CDR3 is TGTGCCAGCAGTTCGGACAGGGGGATGGGGGAGACCCAGTACTTC. As protein: CASSSDRGMGETQYF.

V and J are TRBV3-1 (or the pseudogene TRBV3-2) and TRBJ2-5; D unclear. CDR3 size: 15 residues. CDR1 LGHDT and CDR2 YNNKEL come from the germline V gene (reference sequence). Trimming took off 0 bases at V and 3 bases at J, with 11 bases between the two ends. The CDR3 DNA is TGTGCCAGCAGCCAAGATCGCCGAGACAAAGAGACCCAGTACTTC. It yields the protein CASSQDRRDKETQYF.

The V and J genes are TRBV6-4 and TRBJ2-1, with TRBD2 matching over 7 bases. This CDR3 has 15 residues. The V gene end was trimmed by 5 bases and the J gene end by 1 base; junction bases not matched to a gene: 5. Germline V gene data show CDR1 as MRHNA and CDR2 as SNTAGT. The CDR3 nucleotides read TGTGCCAGCAGTACAATAGCGGGTTCCTACAATGAGCAGTTCTTC. Protein sequence: CASSTIAGSYNEQFF.

The chain joins TRBV9 to TRBJ2-2; TRBD2 matches at 10 bases. V was clipped by 3 bases and J by 7 bases; unmatched bases: 12. Per germline, CDR1 SGDLS and CDR2 YYNGEE. The CDR3 runs to 17 residues. DNA for the CDR3: TGTGCCAGCAGCGCCCGGGCTAGCGGGAGTACGGGCGGGGAGCTGTTTTTT. As protein: CASSARASGSTGGELFF.

The chain is built from TRBV6-5 and TRBJ1-4; 10 bases align to TRBD1. Germline assignment: CDR1 MNHEY and CDR2 SVGAGI. The CDR3 consists of 15 residues. Trimming cost V 4 bases and J 6 bases; bases outside gene matches: 5. The CDR3 DNA follows: TGTGCCAGCAGTTTAGGGGGGACAGGGGATGAAAAACTGTTTTTT. Translation gives CASSLGGTGDEKLFF.